This T cell receptor (beta chain) is from a study of shared clonotypes between healthy human individuals. The overall study: Serving as donors were two women and a few men, whose ages spanned 18 to 49.

Study-wide points: Limitation of the genetic and exposure-history diversity represented came from the few donors.

The table came from immunoSEQ multiplex PCR; TCRdb's copy has only in-frame clones and leaves some out. The sample includes hundreds of thousands of clones, around 92% seen only once; the top ten take about 24%. The CDR3 contains 16 residues. V lost 2 bases and J 2 bases, leaving 13 bases between the germline ends. Germline CDR1 reads SEHNR; CDR2 reads FQNEAQ (reference sequence). Naive CD8 cells lacked CD45RO, underwent positive selection for CCR7 and left out terminally differentiated effector memory CD45RA+ cells. As for this clone: As yet, its antigen is unknown.

The sequenced sample consisted of naive CD8+ T cells sorted from blood. The clonotype originates from a man aged 25-40 years in good health. The chain employs TRBV7-9 and TRBJ1-5; a possible D gene is TRBD1 (5 bases). This chain's CDR3 is CASSLSPQGGNQPQHF. The CDR3 DNA reads as TGTGCCAGCAGCTTATCCCCGCAGGGCGGCAATCAGCCCCAGCATTTT.